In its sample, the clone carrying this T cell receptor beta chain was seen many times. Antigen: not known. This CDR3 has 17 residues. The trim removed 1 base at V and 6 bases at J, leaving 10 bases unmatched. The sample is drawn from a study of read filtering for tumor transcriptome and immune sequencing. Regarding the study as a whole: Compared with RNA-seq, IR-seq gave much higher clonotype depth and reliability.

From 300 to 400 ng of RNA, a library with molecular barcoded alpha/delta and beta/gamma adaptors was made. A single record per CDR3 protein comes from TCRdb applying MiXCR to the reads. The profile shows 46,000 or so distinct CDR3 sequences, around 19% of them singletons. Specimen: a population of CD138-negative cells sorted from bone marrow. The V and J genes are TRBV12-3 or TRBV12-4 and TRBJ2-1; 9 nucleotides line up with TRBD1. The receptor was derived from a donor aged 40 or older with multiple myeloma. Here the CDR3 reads CASSLVSGTGLGNEQFF. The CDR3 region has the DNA TGTGCCAGCAGTTTAGTCTCCGGGACAGGGTTAGGCAATGAGCAGTTCTTC.